This TCR beta chain is from a study of blood T cell repertoires in COVID-19. Overall study context: The cDNA or gDNA used as material had been derived from T cells, B-cell-depleted T cells, or PBMCs.

Only in-frame clones appear in the TCRdb table, and some are missing; sequencing was by immunoSEQ multiplex PCR. The top ten clones hold 8.2% of a sample with about 57,000 clones, around 80% of them seen once. CDR3 length: 13 residues. Germline V gives CDR1 SGHTA, CDR2 FQGTGA. The V segment lost 3 bases and the J segment 6 bases; nucleotides outside the gene matches: 1. Concerning this clone itself: The sample contains more than one DNA sequence encoding this CDR3.

The sequenced material came from peripheral blood. The chain employs TRBV7-3 and TRBJ1-2, with 10 bases that match TRBD1. The sequence was collected from a woman aged 80 or over with acute or convalescent COVID-19. CDR3 amino acids: CASSFGTGDGYTF. The CDR3 DNA sequence: TGTGCCAGCAGCTTCGGGACAGGGGATGGCTACACCTTC.